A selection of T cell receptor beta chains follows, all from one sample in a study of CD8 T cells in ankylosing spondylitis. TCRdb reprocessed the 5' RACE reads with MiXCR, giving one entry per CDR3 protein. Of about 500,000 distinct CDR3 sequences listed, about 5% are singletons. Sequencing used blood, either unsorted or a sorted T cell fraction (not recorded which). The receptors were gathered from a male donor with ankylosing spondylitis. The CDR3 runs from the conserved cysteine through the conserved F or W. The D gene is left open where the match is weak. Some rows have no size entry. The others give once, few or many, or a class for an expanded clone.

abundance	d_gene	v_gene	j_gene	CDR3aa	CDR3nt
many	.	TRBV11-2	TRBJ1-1	CASRPGTRSMNTEAFF	TGTGCCAGCAGGCCGGGGACGCGGAGCATGAACACTGAAGCTTTCTTT
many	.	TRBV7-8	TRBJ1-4	CASSLGVGTNEKLFF	TGTGCCAGCAGTTTAGGAGTAGGAACTAATGAAAAACTGTTTTTT
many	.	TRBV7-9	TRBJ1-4	CASSLSRNNEKLFF	TGTGCCAGCAGCTTATCCCGGAACAATGAAAAACTGTTTTTT
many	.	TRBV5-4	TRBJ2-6	CASSLEVKSSGANVLTF	TGTGCCAGCAGCTTGGAGGTTAAGAGCTCTGGGGCCAACGTCCTGACTTTC
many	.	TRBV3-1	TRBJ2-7	CASSPTRNSYEQYF	TGTGCCAGCAGCCCCACCAGGAACTCCTACGAGCAGTACTTC
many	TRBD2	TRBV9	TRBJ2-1	CASSVDGGGAHNEQFF	TGTGCCAGCAGCGTAGATGGCGGGGGGGCCCACAATGAGCAGTTCTTC
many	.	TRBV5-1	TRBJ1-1	CASRAVDTEAFF	TGCGCCAGCAGGGCCGTTGACACTGAAGCTTTCTTT
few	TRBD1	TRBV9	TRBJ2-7	CASSGQGTYEQYF	TGTGCCAGCAGCGGACAGGGAACCTACGAGCAGTACTTC
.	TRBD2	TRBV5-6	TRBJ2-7	CASSLEAGLGGEQYF	TGTGCCAGCAGCTTGGAAGCAGGGTTGGGGGGGGAGCAGTACTTC
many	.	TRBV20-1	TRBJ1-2	CHIPVRPWGGYTF	TGCCACATCCCAGTCAGACCATGGGGTGGCTACACCTTC
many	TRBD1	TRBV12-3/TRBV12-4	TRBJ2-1	CASSLSAGGFEQFF	TGTGCCAGCAGTTTATCGGCAGGGGGCTTTGAGCAGTTCTTC
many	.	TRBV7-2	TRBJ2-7	CASSLAASLYYEQYF	TGTGCCAGCAGCTTGGCTGCCTCTCTTTACTACGAGCAGTACTTC
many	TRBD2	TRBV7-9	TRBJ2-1	CASTLRGTFNEQFF	TGTGCCAGCACCTTGCGGGGGACTTTTAATGAGCAGTTCTTC
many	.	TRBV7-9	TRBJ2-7	CASSSYPGNHEQYF	TGTGCCAGCAGCTCCTACCCCGGGAACCACGAGCAGTACTTC
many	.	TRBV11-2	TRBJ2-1	CASSLSYSEQFF	TGTGCCAGCAGCTTAAGCTATAGTGAGCAGTTCTTC
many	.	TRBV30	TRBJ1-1	CAWSVGIGRPEAFF	TGTGCCTGGAGTGTCGGTATCGGCCGACCTGAAGCTTTCTTT
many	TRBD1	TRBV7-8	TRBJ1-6	CASSRSGQPHSPLHF	TGTGCCAGCAGTCGATCGGGACAGCCCCATTCACCCCTCCACTTT
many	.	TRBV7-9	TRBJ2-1	CASSLDFRVYNEQFF	TGTGCCAGCAGCTTAGATTTTAGGGTATACAATGAGCAGTTCTTC
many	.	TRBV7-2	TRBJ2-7	CASSFRQDYEQYF	TGTGCCAGCAGCTTCCGACAGGACTACGAGCAGTACTTC
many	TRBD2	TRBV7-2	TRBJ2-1	CASSPGLAGYNEQFF	TGTGCCAGCAGCCCGGGACTAGCGGGATACAATGAGCAGTTCTTC
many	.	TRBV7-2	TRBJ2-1	CASSLGIGGNPEF	TGTGCCAGCAGCTTAGGAATTGGTGGAAATCCTGAATTC
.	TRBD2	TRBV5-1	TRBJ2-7	CASSRSGTDSYEQYF	TGCGCCAGCAGCCGCAGCGGGACCGACTCCTACGAGCAGTACTTC
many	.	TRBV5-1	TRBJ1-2	CASSLVSGHYGYTF	TGCGCCAGCAGCTTGGTTTCCGGGCACTATGGCTACACCTTC
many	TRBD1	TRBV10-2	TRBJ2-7	CASTTWDRDEQYF	TGCGCCAGCACCACCTGGGACAGGGACGAGCAGTACTTC
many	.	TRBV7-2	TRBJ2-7	CASSSNRLEQYF	TGTGCCAGCAGCTCCAACAGATTAGAGCAGTACTTC
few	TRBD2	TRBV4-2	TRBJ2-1	CASSQLADNEQFF	TGTGCCAGCAGCCAACTAGCGGACAATGAGCAGTTCTTC
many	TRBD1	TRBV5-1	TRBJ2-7	CASSMGQASYEQYF	TGCGCCAGCAGCATGGGACAGGCGTCCTACGAGCAGTACTTC
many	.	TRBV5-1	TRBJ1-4	CASSVQARGEKLFF	TGCGCCAGCAGCGTACAGGCCAGAGGTGAAAAACTGTTTTTT
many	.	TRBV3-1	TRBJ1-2	CASSQDPDTLGGYTF	TGTGCCAGCAGCCAAGATCCCGACACTTTGGGTGGCTACACCTTC
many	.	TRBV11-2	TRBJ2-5	CASSLRGRFETQYF	TGTGCCAGCAGCTTAAGGGGAAGGTTTGAGACCCAGTACTTC
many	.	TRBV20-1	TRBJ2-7	CSARDRGGYEQYF	TGCAGTGCTAGGGATAGGGGGGGCTACGAGCAGTACTTC
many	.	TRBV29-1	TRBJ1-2	CSVQLGAFGYTF	TGCAGCGTTCAACTGGGGGCGTTTGGCTACACCTTC
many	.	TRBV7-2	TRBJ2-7	CASSRGRDGSYEQYF	TGTGCCAGCAGCCGGGGCAGGGACGGCTCCTACGAGCAGTACTTC
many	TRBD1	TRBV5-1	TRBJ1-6	CASSLDPGTGLNSPLHF	TGCGCCAGCAGCTTGGACCCCGGGACAGGGCTAAATTCACCCCTCCACTTT
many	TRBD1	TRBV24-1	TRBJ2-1	CATGDREVDEQFF	TGTGCCACCGGGGACAGGGAGGTTGATGAGCAGTTCTTC
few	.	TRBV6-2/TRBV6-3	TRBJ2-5	CATEDRDKETQYF	TGTGCCACCGAGGACCGGGACAAAGAGACCCAGTACTTC
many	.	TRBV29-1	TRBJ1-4	CSVGAGFSNEKLFF	TGCAGCGTCGGGGCAGGGTTTTCGAATGAAAAACTGTTTTTT
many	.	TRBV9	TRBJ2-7	CASSPTQGSTYEQYF	TGTGCCAGCAGCCCTACCCAGGGGTCCACCTACGAGCAGTACTTC
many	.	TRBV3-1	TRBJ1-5	CASSLNPGARQPQHF	TGTGCCAGCAGCCTTAATCCCGGGGCCAGGCAGCCCCAGCATTTT
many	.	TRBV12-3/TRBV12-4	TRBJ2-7	CASSSPSRSGYEQYF	TGTGCCAGCAGTTCTCCGAGTAGGAGCGGCTACGAGCAGTACTTC
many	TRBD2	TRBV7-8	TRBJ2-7	CASSTPPMGTSGPQYYEQYF	TGTGCCAGCAGCACCCCTCCGATGGGGACTAGCGGGCCACAATACTACGAGCAGTACTTC
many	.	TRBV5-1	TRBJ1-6	CASSLDPMTLWSPLHF	TGCGCCAGCAGCTTGGATCCTATGACCCTGTGGTCACCCCTCCACTTT
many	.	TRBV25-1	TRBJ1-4	CASSESGSTGEKLFF	TGTGCCAGCAGTGAATCGGGCTCAACAGGGGAAAAACTGTTTTTT
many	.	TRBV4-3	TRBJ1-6	CASSQESGERVNSPLHF	TGCGCCAGCAGCCAAGAAAGTGGAGAAAGGGTGAATTCACCCCTCCACTTT
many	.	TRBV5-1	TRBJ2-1	CASSLAGRGYNEQFF	TGCGCCAGCAGCTTGGCCGGCAGGGGTTACAATGAGCAGTTCTTC
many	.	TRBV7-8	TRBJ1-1	CASSFGRATEAFF	TGTGCCAGCAGCTTCGGAAGGGCCACTGAAGCTTTCTTT
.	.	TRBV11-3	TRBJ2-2	CASSSTAHTGELFF	TGTGCCAGCAGCTCGACAGCTCACACCGGGGAGCTGTTTTTT
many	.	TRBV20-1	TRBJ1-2	CSARGFRDDYGYTF	TGCAGTGCTAGAGGGTTCCGGGACGACTATGGCTACACCTTC
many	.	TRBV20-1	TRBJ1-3	CSARRAVTGNTIYF	TGCAGTGCTAGAAGGGCTGTCACTGGAAACACCATATATTTT
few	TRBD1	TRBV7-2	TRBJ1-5	CASSPRTGRNQPQHF	TGTGCCAGCAGCCCTCGGACAGGGAGGAATCAGCCCCAGCATTTT
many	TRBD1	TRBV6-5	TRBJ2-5	CASTGQGQETQYF	TGTGCCAGCACCGGACAGGGGCAAGAGACCCAGTACTTC
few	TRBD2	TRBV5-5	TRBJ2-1	CASSLTGLAGDNEQFF	TGTGCCAGCAGCTTGACCGGGCTAGCGGGAGACAATGAGCAGTTCTTC
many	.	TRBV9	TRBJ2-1	CASSSLAGISSYNEQFF	TGTGCCAGCAGCTCCTTGGCGGGGATTAGCTCCTACAATGAGCAGTTCTTC
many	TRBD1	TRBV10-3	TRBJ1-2	CAIRRDSLGGYTF	TGTGCCATCCGAAGGGACAGTTTGGGTGGCTACACCTTC
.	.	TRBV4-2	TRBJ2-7	CAISPGLVLSYEQYF	TGTGCCATCAGCCCTGGGCTAGTTCTGTCCTACGAGCAGTACTTC
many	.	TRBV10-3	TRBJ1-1	CASMGGSTEAFF	TGTGCCTCGATGGGGGGGAGTACTGAAGCTTTCTTT
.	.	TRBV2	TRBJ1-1	CASRPEGGETEAFF	TGTGCCAGCAGGCCAGAGGGCGGGGAAACTGAAGCTTTCTTT
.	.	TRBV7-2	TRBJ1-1	CASSSGQARAFF	TGTGCCAGCAGCTCGGGACAAGCAAGAGCTTTCTTT
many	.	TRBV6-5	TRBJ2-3	CASSYWAVSSTDTQYF	TGTGCCAGCAGTTACTGGGCTGTCTCTAGCACAGATACGCAGTATTTT